The 11 T cell receptor beta chains in this list originate from one sample, sequenced in a study of blood T cell repertoires in COVID-19. The data were produced by immunoSEQ multiplex PCR, yet TCRdb's version contains in-frame clones alone and is incomplete. This table holds some 320,000 clones, 85% found once. Source material: PBMCs or T cells enriched from blood (not recorded which). Receptors originate from a woman in her thirties who had been exposed to COVID-19.

The chain combines TRBV7-9 with TRBJ2-2, with D possibly matching TRBD1 (5 bases). CDR1 and CDR2 from the germline V gene are SEHNR and FQNEAQ (reference sequence). This CDR3 region has 15 residues. Trimming cost V 1 base and J 0 bases, with 6 bases left between them. CDR3 amino acids: CASSLEGPNTGELFF. Written as DNA, the CDR3 is TGTGCCAGCAGCTTAGAGGGGCCGAACACCGGGGAGCTGTTTTTT.

CDR3 loop: CASSRGSSGNTIYF. The CDR3 region has the DNA TGTGCCAGCAGCCGAGGGAGCTCTGGAAACACCATATATTTT. The J gene is TRBJ1-3, the V gene TRBV4-2; D gene uncertain. There are 14 residues in the CDR3. The germline V gene has CDR1 LGHNA and CDR2 YNFKEQ. Trimming pared 4 bases from V and 0 bases from J, leaving 7 bases between.

The chain recombines TRBV29-1 with TRBJ2-2; 9 bases map to TRBD1. Germline CDR1 and CDR2: SQVTM and ANQGSEA. The CDR3 runs to 13 residues. V lost 6 bases and J lost 2; bases outside the gene matches: 1. The CDR3, as DNA: TGCAGCGTACAGGGGGCAAACACCGGGGAGCTGTTTTTT. It specifies CSVQGANTGELFF.

The chain uses TRBV13 and TRBJ1-4; D not resolved. From germline, CDR1 is PRHDT and CDR2 FYEKMQ (reference sequence). V lost 5 bases and J 5 bases, leaving 15 bases between the germline ends. CDR3 length: 15 residues. The DNA of the CDR3 is TGTGCCAGCAGCCCGCACGGACTACTGAATGAAAAACTGTTTTTT. Translating gives CASSPHGLLNEKLFF.

The rearrangement uses TRBV19 and TRBJ1-2; 9 nucleotides align to TRBD1. The CDR3 covers 17 residues. Losses at the gene ends were 6 bases for V and 2 bases for J; bases not matched to a gene: 13. Looked up from germline, CDR1 is LNHDA and CDR2 is SQIVND (reference sequence). CDR3 region: CASSPQVNGQGNYGYTF. The DNA for the CDR3 is TGTGCCAGTAGCCCTCAGGTCAACGGACAGGGGAACTATGGCTACACCTTC.

The chain has TRBV30 and TRBJ1-4; 7 bases line up with TRBD1. CDR1 and CDR2 from the germline V gene are GTSNPN and SVGIG (reference sequence). The trim removed 2 bases at V and 4 bases at J, leaving 16 bases unmatched. CDR3 length: 18 residues. CDR3 loop: CAWSPRQGIRYLNEKLFF. DNA of the CDR3: TGTGCCTGGAGTCCCCGACAGGGTATCCGATATCTTAATGAAAAACTGTTTTTT.

This chain joins TRBV5-4 and TRBJ2-7, with D tentatively TRBD2 (6 bases). CDR3 length equals 16 residues. The germline V gene has CDR1 SGHNT and CDR2 YYREEE (reference sequence). V was shortened by 0 bases and J by 2 bases, with 15 bases between the two germline ends. CDR3 amino acids: CASSLASRDLTYEQYF. The CDR3 nucleotides are TGTGCCAGCAGCTTGGCCTCGAGGGACTTGACCTACGAGCAGTACTTC. Complete variable domain (other parts from reference TRBV5-4 and TRBJ2-7): ETGVTQSPTHLIKTRGQQVTLRCSSQSGHNTVSWYQQALGQGPQFIFQYYREEENGRGNFPPRFSGLQFPNYSSELNVNALELDDSALYLCASSLASRDLTYEQYFGPGTRLTVT.

This chain links TRBV27 with TRBJ1-1, with D unresolved. This CDR3 contains 14 residues. Germline CDR1 is MNHEY and CDR2 is SMNVEV (reference sequence). V lost 7 bases and J 5 bases, leaving 17 bases between the germline ends. In nucleotides, the CDR3 is TGTGCCAGCAAACGTGAGAGGGTGGCGACTGAAGCTTTCTTT. Protein sequence: CASKRERVATEAFF.

CDR3 protein: CASRSGSYNEQFF. In DNA form, the CDR3 reads TGTGCCAGCAGGAGCGGTTCCTACAATGAGCAGTTCTTC. The J gene is TRBJ2-1, the V gene TRBV9; D is perhaps TRBD2 (5 bases). Germline CDR1 SGDLS, CDR2 YYNGEE. The V end was cut by 5 bases, the J end by 1 base, with 7 bases between. This CDR3 contains 13 residues. Supplemented by reference TRBV9 and TRBJ2-1, the full variable domain reads DSGVTQTPKHLITATGQRVTLRCSPRSGDLSVYWYQQSLDQGLQFLIQYYNGEERAKGNILERFSAQQFPDLHSELNLSSLELGDSALYFCASRSGSYNEQFFGPGTRLTVL.

This clone was seen a single time. The genes are TRBV6-5 and TRBJ1-6; 7 bases agree with TRBD1. CDR1 is MNHEY, CDR2 SVGAGI, per germline. CDR3 length equals 16 residues. Trimming removed 2 bases from V and 2 bases from J; junction bases left unmatched: 3. CDR3 loop: CASSYQGQPYNSPLHF. CDR3 in DNA: TGTGCCAGCAGTTACCAGGGACAGCCCTATAATTCACCCCTCCACTTT.

The chain uses TRBV27 and TRBJ1-5; 7 bases are a match to TRBD1. This CDR3 contains 14 residues. The V and J ends lost 7 bases and 6 bases, in that order; junction bases with no gene match: 9. The germline CDR1 and CDR2 sequences are MNHEY and SMNVEV (reference sequence). The CDR3 DNA is TGTGCCAGCATTCTTCAGGGGGGAGGTCAGCCCCAGCATTTT. Translation: CASILQGGGQPQHF.